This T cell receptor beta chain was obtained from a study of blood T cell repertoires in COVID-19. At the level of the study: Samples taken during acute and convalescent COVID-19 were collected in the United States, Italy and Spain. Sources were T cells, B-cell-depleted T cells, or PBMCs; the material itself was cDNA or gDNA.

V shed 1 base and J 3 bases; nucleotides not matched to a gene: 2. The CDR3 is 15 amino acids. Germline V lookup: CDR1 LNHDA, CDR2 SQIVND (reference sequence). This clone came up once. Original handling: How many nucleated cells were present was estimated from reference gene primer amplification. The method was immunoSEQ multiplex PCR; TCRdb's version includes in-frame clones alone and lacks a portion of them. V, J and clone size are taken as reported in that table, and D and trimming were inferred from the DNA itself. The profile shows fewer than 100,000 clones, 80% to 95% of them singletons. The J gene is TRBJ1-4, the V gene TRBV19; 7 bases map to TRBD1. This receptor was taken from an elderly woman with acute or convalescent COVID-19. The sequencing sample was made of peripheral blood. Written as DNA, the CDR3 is TGTGCCAGTAGTATAGCCGGGACAGCTAATGAAAAACTGTTTTTT. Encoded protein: CASSIAGTANEKLFF.